The 24 T cell receptor beta chains below all came from one sample that was sequenced in a study of blood T cell repertoires in COVID-19. Sequenced by immunoSEQ multiplex PCR; TCRdb stores in-frame clones only, minus some. The repertoire includes approximately 150,000 clones, about four fifths of them detected once, and 7.5% to 9% sits in the top ten. What was sequenced was peripheral blood. The receptors come from a human donor in a cohort sampled during active COVID-19.

The chain recombines TRBV28 with TRBJ1-1; 8 nucleotides agree with TRBD1. Per germline, CDR1 MDHEN and CDR2 SYDVKM. CDR3 length: 17 amino acids. The V segment lost 3 bases and the J segment 0 bases; nucleotides outside the gene matches: 9. CDR3 nucleotides: TGTGCCAGCAGTTTGCCCTCCAGGGGGCGGATGAACACTGAAGCTTTCTTT. Its translation is CASSLPSRGRMNTEAFF.

The chain uses TRBV16 and TRBJ1-4, with 7 nucleotides matching TRBD1. Per germline, CDR1 KGHSY and CDR2 FQNENV. The CDR3 totals 14 residues. The ends lost 2 bases at V and 8 bases at J; junction bases unmatched: 5. CDR3 loop: CASSQRGGKEKLFF. For the CDR3, the DNA is TGTGCCAGCAGCCAACGAGGGGGCAAGGAAAAACTGTTTTTT.

This clone was counted only a few times. V gene TRBV30 combines with J gene TRBJ2-1; TRBD2 matches at 16 bases. The CDR3 spans 18 residues. After removal of 4 bases from V and 3 bases from J, the junction contained 9 bases not matched to a gene. Germline CDR1 and CDR2: GTSNPN and SVGIG (reference sequence). CDR3 amino acids: CAWTGTSGRASLYNEQFF. The CDR3, as DNA: TGTGCCTGGACCGGGACTAGCGGGAGGGCAAGCCTCTACAATGAGCAGTTCTTC. Supplemented by reference TRBV30 and TRBJ2-1, the full variable domain reads SQTIHQWPATLVQPVGSPLSLECTVEGTSNPNLYWYRQAAGRGLQLLFYSVGIGQISSEVPQNLSASRPQDRQFILSSKKLLLSDSGFYLCAWTGTSGRASLYNEQFFGPGTRLTVL.

The chain combines TRBV10-3 with TRBJ2-3; 11 nucleotides agree with TRBD2. Germline V gene lookup returns CDR1 ENHRY and CDR2 SYGVKD. This CDR3 spans 16 amino acids. Trimming took 8 bases from V and 2 from J; bases not matched to a gene: 9. The CDR3 sequence: CAIGDWTSGSTDTQYF. The CDR3 DNA follows: TGTGCCATCGGAGACTGGACTAGCGGGTCCACAGATACGCAGTATTTT.

The rearrangement joins TRBV9 to TRBJ2-7; 11 bases match TRBD2. This CDR3 contains 15 residues. CDR1 is SGDLS and CDR2 is YYNGEE in the germline V gene. V shed 3 bases and J 5 bases; nucleotides not matched to a gene: 7. CDR3 residues: CASSATSGITHEQYF. The DNA of the CDR3 is TGTGCCAGCAGCGCGACTAGCGGGATCACTCACGAGCAGTACTTC.

The table lists this clone with a few counts. The gene calls are TRBV19 and TRBJ2-7; D possibly corresponds to TRBD2 (6 bases). Trimming cost V 10 bases and J 5 bases, with 21 bases left between them. Germline assignment: CDR1 LNHDA and CDR2 SQIVND (reference sequence). The CDR3 extends over 14 amino acids. In DNA, the CDR3 is TGTGCCACTTCCGCGGGGCATGTGGTGAACGAGCAGTACTTC. Encoded protein: CATSAGHVVNEQYF. The complete variable domain, with remaining parts taken from reference TRBV19 and TRBJ2-7, reads DGGITQSPKYLFRKEGQNVTLSCEQNLNHDAMYWYRQDPGQGLRLIYYSQIVNDFQKGDIAEGYSVSREKKESFPLTVTSAQKNPTAFYLCATSAGHVVNEQYFGPGTRLTVT.

This clone was detected only a few times. This chain uses TRBV27 with TRBJ1-4, with D unresolved. Germline V gives CDR1 MNHEY, CDR2 SMNVEV (reference sequence). The germline V and J ends were trimmed by 7 bases and 2 bases, with 11 bases remaining between them. The CDR3 extends over 14 amino acids. The CDR3 loop is CASKRGRTNEKLFF. The DNA of the CDR3 is TGTGCCAGCAAGCGGGGAAGGACTAATGAAAAACTGTTTTTT.

The sample holds a few counts of this clone. The J gene is TRBJ2-7, the V gene TRBV7-8; 14 nucleotides match TRBD2. The CDR3 runs 19 residues. Trimming at V came to 4 bases and at J to 2 bases, leaving 13 bases not matched to a gene. Germline CDR1 SGHVS, CDR2 FQNEAQ. The CDR3 DNA sequence: TGTGCCAGCAGCTCCACTAGGGGATTGACTAGCGGGAGGGCCTACGAGCAGTACTTC. Amino acid sequence: CASSSTRGLTSGRAYEQYF.

This clone was observed a few times. The V gene is TRBV7-8, the J gene TRBJ2-7; 10 bases are shared with TRBD2. J lost 1 base, V lost 1 base, and 1 base had no gene match. The germline V gene has CDR1 SGHVS and CDR2 FQNEAQ. This CDR3 is 15 amino acids long. This CDR3 reads CASSLVLAGSYEQYF. The CDR3 region has the DNA TGTGCCAGCAGCTTAGTACTAGCGGGATCCTACGAGCAGTACTTC.

The J gene is TRBJ1-6, the V gene TRBV7-9; TRBD1 matches 9 bases. Germline-derived CDR1 and CDR2 are SEHNR and FQNEAQ (reference sequence). The CDR3 consists of 17 residues. Germline trimming cut 5 bases from V and 8 bases from J; bases unmatched to any gene: 13. The CDR3 loop reads CASSASPGTGYHSPLHF. The CDR3 bases are TGTGCCAGCAGCGCGAGTCCCGGGACAGGGTATCATTCACCCCTCCACTTT.

The chain links TRBV6-5 to TRBJ1-5; D perhaps matches TRBD1 (6 bases). Between the trimmed V and J ends, which lost 8 bases and 3 bases, there was a span of 11 bases. The CDR3 is made up of 13 amino acids. In germline, CDR1 is MNHEY, CDR2 SVGAGI. The CDR3 protein is CASSGTPNQPQHF. CDR3 in DNA: TGTGCCAGCTCCGGGACACCCAATCAGCCCCAGCATTTT.

This sequence joins TRBV18 and TRBJ2-7; 8 bases match TRBD1. V dropped 3 bases and J dropped 2; count of bases not matched to a gene: 9. CDR1 and CDR2 from the germline V gene are KGHSH and LQKENI. This CDR3 spans 16 amino acids. This CDR3 reads CASSPSAGQGPYEQYF. The CDR3 bases are TGTGCCAGCTCACCCAGTGCCGGACAGGGCCCCTACGAGCAGTACTTC.

This clone was seen once. This chain joins TRBV11-2 and TRBJ2-7; 7 positions match TRBD1. CDR1 is SGHAT and CDR2 is FQNNGV in the germline V gene. The CDR3 spans 15 residues. The V segment lost 3 bases and the J segment 3 bases; nucleotides outside the gene matches: 8. The CDR3: CASSFAGTEFYEQYF. The DNA for the CDR3 is TGTGCCAGCAGCTTCGCCGGGACAGAATTCTACGAGCAGTACTTC.

This clone has a single count. The CDR3 protein is CASSQDLQVQGRDTQYF. The CDR3 nucleotides read TGTGCCAGCAGCCAAGATCTCCAGGTTCAGGGGAGAGATACGCAGTATTTT. The gene calls are TRBV14 and TRBJ2-3; tentatively, D is TRBD1 (6 bases). CDR1 is SGHDN and CDR2 is FVKESK in the germline V gene. CDR3 length equals 17 residues. Trimming removed 0 bases from V and 5 bases from J, with 18 bases in between.

The V and J genes are TRBV9 and TRBJ2-7, with 7 bases matching TRBD1. The V gene end was trimmed by 0 bases and the J gene end by 4 bases; junction bases not matched to a gene: 10. This CDR3 contains 16 residues. Germline CDR1 is SGDLS and CDR2 is YYNGEE. The DNA of the CDR3 is TGTGCCAGCAGCGTAGGGGTCCGGGACAGTCCTTACGAGCAGTACTTC. It yields the protein CASSVGVRDSPYEQYF.

This clone has a single count. V usage is TRBV4-2 and J usage is TRBJ1-1, with a weak D call TRBD1 (6 bases). Germline V gene sequence: CDR1 LGHNA, CDR2 YNFKEQ. Trimming pared 4 bases from V and 1 base from J, leaving 13 bases between. The CDR3 is made up of 15 amino acids. CDR3 sequence (DNA): TGTGCCAGCAGCCTCAGGACAGCGCAGAACACTGAAGCTTTCTTT. Protein: CASSLRTAQNTEAFF.

This clone is a singleton in its sample. J is TRBJ1-1 and V is TRBV29-1; D is unresolved. This CDR3 has 9 amino acids. The V gene lost 7 bases and the J gene lost 3 bases, with 3 bases spanning the gap. The germline CDR1 and CDR2 sequences are SQVTM and ANQGSEA. CDR3: CSGDTEAFF. The CDR3 region has the DNA TGCAGCGGAGACACTGAAGCTTTCTTT. Together with reference TRBV29-1 and TRBJ1-1, the CDR3 gives the full variable domain: SAVISQKPSRDICQRGTSLTIQCQVDSQVTMMFWYRQQPGQSLTLIATANQGSEATYESGFVIDKFPISRPNLTFSTLTVSNMSPEDSSIYLCSGDTEAFFGQGTRLTVV.

The J gene is TRBJ2-7, the V gene TRBV7-9; 7 nucleotides agree with TRBD1. V lost 5 bases, J lost 7 bases, and 5 bases stayed unmatched. The CDR3 sequence is 12 residues long. The germline gives CDR1 SEHNR, CDR2 FQNEAQ (reference sequence). The CDR3 DNA reads TGTGCCAGCAGCCGACCAGGGGGTGAGCAGTACTTC. Residues: CASSRPGGEQYF.

The chain couples TRBV3-1 (or the pseudogene TRBV3-2) to TRBJ2-5; 8 bases are shared with TRBD1. The J segment lost 9 bases and the V segment lost 4 bases, leaving 13 bases of the junction unmatched. Germline CDR1 and CDR2: LGHDT and YNNKEL (reference sequence). The CDR3 is 15 residues long. The CDR3: CASSPTGQVGLAQYF. The CDR3 DNA follows: TGTGCCAGCAGCCCCACGGGACAGGTGGGTTTGGCCCAGTACTTC.

This clone was detected only a few times. The chain links TRBV2 to TRBJ1-6, with 8 bases identical to TRBD1. V was clipped by 8 bases and J by 10 bases; unmatched bases: 10. The CDR3 spans 14 residues. Germline values: CDR1 SNHLY, CDR2 FYNNEI. In DNA form, the CDR3 reads TGTGCCAGCTCGAGGCCAGGGGGCTGGTCACCCCTCCACTTT. Protein sequence: CASSRPGGWSPLHF.

The chain uses TRBV28 and TRBJ2-7; 10 bases agree with TRBD1. The CDR3 runs 15 residues. Germline assignment: CDR1 MDHEN and CDR2 SYDVKM. V lost 5 bases to trimming and J lost 3 bases; unmatched junction nucleotides: 7. CDR3 region: CASSPWGQGSYEQYF. The CDR3 DNA follows: TGTGCCAGCAGTCCCTGGGGACAGGGGAGCTACGAGCAGTACTTC.

The genes are TRBV5-1 and TRBJ2-2; no definite D call. Looked up from germline, CDR1 is SGHRS and CDR2 is YFSETQ. V lost 3 bases and J lost 2, with 14 bases in between. This CDR3 comprises 16 residues. The CDR3: CASSSAPLGNTGELFF. As DNA, the CDR3 is TGCGCCAGCAGCTCTGCACCCCTAGGTAACACCGGGGAGCTGTTTTTT.

In its sample, this clone was seen a few times. This chain uses TRBV27 with TRBJ2-1; 10 bases map to TRBD2. Germline CDR1 is MNHEY and CDR2 is SMNVEV (reference sequence). This CDR3 contains 16 residues. Losses at the gene ends were 3 bases for V and 4 bases for J; bases not matched to a gene: 6. Here the CDR3 reads CASSLVLAGRYNEQFF. As DNA, the CDR3 is TGTGCCAGCAGTTTGGTACTAGCGGGGCGATACAATGAGCAGTTCTTC.

This rearrangement joins TRBV10-3 to TRBJ2-7; no reliable D call. The CDR3 sequence is 15 residues long. The germline gives CDR1 ENHRY, CDR2 SYGVKD. The V end was cut by 0 bases, the J end by 0 bases, with 9 bases between. CDR3 sequence: CAISESAASSYEQYF. The DNA for the CDR3 is TGTGCCATCAGTGAGTCTGCGGCTAGCTCCTACGAGCAGTACTTC.